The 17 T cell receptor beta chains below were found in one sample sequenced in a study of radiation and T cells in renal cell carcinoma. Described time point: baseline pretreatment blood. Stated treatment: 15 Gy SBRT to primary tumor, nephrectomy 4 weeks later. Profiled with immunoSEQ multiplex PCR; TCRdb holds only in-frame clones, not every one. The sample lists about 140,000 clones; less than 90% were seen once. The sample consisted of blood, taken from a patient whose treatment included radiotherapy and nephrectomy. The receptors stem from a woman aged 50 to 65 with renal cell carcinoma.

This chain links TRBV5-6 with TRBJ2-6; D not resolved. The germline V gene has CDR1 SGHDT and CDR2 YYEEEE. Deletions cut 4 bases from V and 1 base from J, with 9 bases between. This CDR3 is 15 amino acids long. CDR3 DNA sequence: TGTGCCAGCAGCACGTTGGGGTCTGGGGCCAACGTCCTGACTTTC. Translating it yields CASSTLGSGANVLTF.

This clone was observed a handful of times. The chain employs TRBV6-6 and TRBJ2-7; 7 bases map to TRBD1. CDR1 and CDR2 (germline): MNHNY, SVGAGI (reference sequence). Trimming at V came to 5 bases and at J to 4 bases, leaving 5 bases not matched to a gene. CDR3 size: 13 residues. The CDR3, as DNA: TGTGCCAGCAGTCAAAGGGGGCGGTACGAGCAGTACTTC. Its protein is CASSQRGRYEQYF.

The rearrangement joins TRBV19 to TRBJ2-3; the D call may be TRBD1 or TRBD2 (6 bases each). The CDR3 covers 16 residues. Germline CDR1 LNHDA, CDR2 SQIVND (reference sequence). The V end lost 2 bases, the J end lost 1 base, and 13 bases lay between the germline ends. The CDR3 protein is CASSIPTGGGTDTQYF. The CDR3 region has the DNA TGTGCCAGTAGTATACCCACCGGGGGCGGCACAGATACGCAGTATTTT.

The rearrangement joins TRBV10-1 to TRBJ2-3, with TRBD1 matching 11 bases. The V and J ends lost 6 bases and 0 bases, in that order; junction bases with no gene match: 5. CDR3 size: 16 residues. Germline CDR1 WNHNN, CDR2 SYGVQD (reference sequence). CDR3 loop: CASSPGTGGSTDTQYF. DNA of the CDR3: TGCGCCAGCAGCCCCGGGACAGGGGGGAGCACAGATACGCAGTATTTT.

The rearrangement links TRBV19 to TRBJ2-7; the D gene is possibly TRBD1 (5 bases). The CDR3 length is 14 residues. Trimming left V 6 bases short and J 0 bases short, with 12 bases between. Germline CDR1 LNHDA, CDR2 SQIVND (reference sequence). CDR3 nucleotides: TGTGCCAGTAGCAGGGAACGGTCCTCCTACGAGCAGTACTTC. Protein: CASSRERSSYEQYF.

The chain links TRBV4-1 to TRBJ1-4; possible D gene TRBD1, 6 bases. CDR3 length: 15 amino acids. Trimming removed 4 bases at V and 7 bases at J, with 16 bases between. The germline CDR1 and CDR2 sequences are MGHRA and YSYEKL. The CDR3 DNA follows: TGCGCCAGCAGCCTTAGGGGGGGGTTAAGTGAAAAACTGTTTTTT. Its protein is CASSLRGGLSEKLFF.

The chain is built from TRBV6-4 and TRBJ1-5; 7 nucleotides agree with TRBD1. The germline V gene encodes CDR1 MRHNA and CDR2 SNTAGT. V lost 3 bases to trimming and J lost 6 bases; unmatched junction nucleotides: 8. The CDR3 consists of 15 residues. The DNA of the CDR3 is TGTGCCAGCAGTGATTCCGACAGGGAAATTCAGCCCCAGCATTTT. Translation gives CASSDSDREIQPQHF.

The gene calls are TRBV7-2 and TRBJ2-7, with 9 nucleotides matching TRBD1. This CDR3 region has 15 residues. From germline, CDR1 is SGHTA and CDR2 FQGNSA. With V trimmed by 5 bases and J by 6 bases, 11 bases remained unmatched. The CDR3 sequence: CASSLRGQGTAEQYF. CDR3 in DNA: TGTGCCAGCAGCCTACGCGGACAGGGGACTGCCGAGCAGTACTTC.

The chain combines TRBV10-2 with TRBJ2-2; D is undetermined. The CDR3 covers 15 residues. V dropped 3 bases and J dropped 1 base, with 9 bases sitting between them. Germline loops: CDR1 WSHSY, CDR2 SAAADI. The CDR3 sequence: CASSDGTVNTGELFF. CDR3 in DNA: TGCGCCAGCAGTGATGGAACGGTGAACACCGGGGAGCTGTTTTTT.

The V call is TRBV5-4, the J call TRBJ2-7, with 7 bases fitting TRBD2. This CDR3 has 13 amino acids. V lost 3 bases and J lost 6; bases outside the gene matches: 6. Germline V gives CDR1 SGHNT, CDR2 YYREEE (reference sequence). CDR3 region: CASSSRGGVEQYF. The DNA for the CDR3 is TGTGCCAGCAGCTCCCGGGGAGGGGTCGAGCAGTACTTC.

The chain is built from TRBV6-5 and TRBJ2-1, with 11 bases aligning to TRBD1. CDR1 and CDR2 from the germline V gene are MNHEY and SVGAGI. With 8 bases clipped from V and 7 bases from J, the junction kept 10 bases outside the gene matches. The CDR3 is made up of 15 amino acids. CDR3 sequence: CASATRDRGGNEQFF. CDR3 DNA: TGTGCCAGCGCAACAAGGGACAGGGGGGGGAATGAGCAGTTCTTC.

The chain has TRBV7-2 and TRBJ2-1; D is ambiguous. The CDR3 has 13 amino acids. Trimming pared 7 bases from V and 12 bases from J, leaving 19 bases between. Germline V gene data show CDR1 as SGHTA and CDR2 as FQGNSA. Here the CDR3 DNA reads TGTGCCAGCACCTCATGGGTGGCGGTAGGGCAGTTCTTC. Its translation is CASTSWVAVGQFF.

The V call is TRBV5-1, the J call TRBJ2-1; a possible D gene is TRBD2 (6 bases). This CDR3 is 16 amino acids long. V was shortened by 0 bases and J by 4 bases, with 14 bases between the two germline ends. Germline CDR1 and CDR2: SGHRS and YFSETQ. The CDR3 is CASSLGPGTLYNEQFF. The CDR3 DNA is TGCGCCAGCAGCTTGGGGCCTGGGACTTTGTACAATGAGCAGTTCTTC.

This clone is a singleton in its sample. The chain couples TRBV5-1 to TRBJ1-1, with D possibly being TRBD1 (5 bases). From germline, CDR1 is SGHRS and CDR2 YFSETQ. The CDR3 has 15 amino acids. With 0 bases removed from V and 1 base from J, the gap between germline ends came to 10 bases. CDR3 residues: CASSLVGGRNTEAFF. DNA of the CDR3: TGCGCCAGCAGCTTGGTTGGGGGGAGGAACACTGAAGCTTTCTTT.

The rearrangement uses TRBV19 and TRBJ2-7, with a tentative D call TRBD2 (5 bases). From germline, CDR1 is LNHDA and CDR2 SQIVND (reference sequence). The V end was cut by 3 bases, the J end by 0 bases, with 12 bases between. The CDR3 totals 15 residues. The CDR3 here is CASSMFAGVSYEQYF. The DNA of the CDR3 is TGTGCCAGTAGTATGTTCGCGGGTGTCTCCTACGAGCAGTACTTC.

CDR3: CASSATGFHEDEQYF. CDR3 nucleotide sequence: TGTGCCAGTAGTGCGACAGGGTTTCACGAGGACGAGCAGTACTTC. The chain combines TRBV19 with TRBJ2-7; 7 bases agree with TRBD1. CDR1 LNHDA and CDR2 SQIVND come from the germline V gene (reference sequence). Trimming cost V 5 bases and J 5 bases; bases outside gene matches: 12. The CDR3 totals 15 residues.

This CDR3 reads CASSLAGTENTEAFF. The CDR3, as DNA: TGTGCCAGCAGCTTAGCGGGGACGGAGAACACTGAAGCTTTCTTT. The chain couples TRBV7-9 to TRBJ1-1; possibly TRBD1 for D (5 bases). This CDR3 comprises 15 residues. V was clipped by 0 bases and J by 1 base, with 9 bases between them. Germline CDR1 SEHNR, CDR2 FQNEAQ (reference sequence).